The 31 T cell receptor beta chains below come from one sample, sequenced in a study of T cell responses to AZD1222 COVID-19 vaccine. The data were produced by immunoSEQ multiplex PCR, yet TCRdb's version contains in-frame clones alone and is incomplete. Altogether around 120,000 clones are present, around 90% being singletons, with the ten largest covering roughly 1.2%. The starting material was peripheral blood, obtained on day 0 of AZD1222 vaccination. These receptors were taken from an adult in good health.

The chain combines TRBV5-8 with TRBJ1-2, with D perhaps TRBD1 (5 bases). Per the germline V gene, CDR1 is SGHTS and CDR2 is YDEGEE. CDR3 size: 15 residues. The germline V and J ends were trimmed by 2 bases and 4 bases, with 15 bases remaining between them. Written as DNA, the CDR3 is TGTGCCAGCAGCTTCCAAGGCAGGGAAGGCTATGGCTACACCTTC. This translates into CASSFQGREGYGYTF.

This clone was detected only a few times. This chain joins TRBV9 and TRBJ2-3; no firm D call. The germline V gene encodes CDR1 SGDLS and CDR2 YYNGEE. The CDR3 contains 13 residues. V was shortened by 5 bases and J by 4 bases, with 11 bases between the two germline ends. The CDR3 nucleotides read TGTGCCAGCAGAAATTCCCCATCAGATACGCAGTATTTT. This encodes CASRNSPSDTQYF.

The gene calls are TRBV4-1 and TRBJ1-2; no definite D call. Germline V CDR1 and CDR2: MGHRA, YSYEKL. The CDR3 is made up of 14 amino acids. V was pared by 0 bases and J by 7 bases, with 12 bases between. The CDR3 DNA sequence: TGCGCCAGCAGCCAAGATCCTCGGCTCTTTGGCTACACCTTC. Amino acid sequence: CASSQDPRLFGYTF.

The chain has TRBV9 and TRBJ1-1; possible D gene TRBD1, 6 bases. CDR1 SGDLS and CDR2 YYNGEE come from the germline V gene. The CDR3 sequence is 13 residues long. V was shortened by 4 bases and J by 4 bases, with 11 bases between the two germline ends. CDR3 residues: CASSRGAGTEAFF. Here the CDR3 DNA reads TGTGCCAGCAGCCGGGGGGCTGGCACTGAAGCTTTCTTT.

This rearrangement joins TRBV28 to TRBJ2-5; no reliable D call. CDR3 length equals 10 residues. The germline gives CDR1 MDHEN, CDR2 SYDVKM. V lost 9 bases, J lost 3 bases, and 5 bases lay in between. The chain's CDR3 is CASAEETQYF. The CDR3, as DNA: TGTGCCAGTGCCGAAGAGACCCAGTACTTC.

The rearrangement uses TRBV5-4 and TRBJ1-1, with TRBD1 as a possible D gene (5 bases). The CDR3 runs to 14 residues. CDR1 is SGHNT, CDR2 YYREEE, per germline (reference sequence). V dropped 4 bases and J dropped 3 bases, with 13 bases sitting between them. The CDR3 DNA reads TGTGCCAGCAGCCGGGGGGGGTTTGACACTGAAGCTTTCTTT. Translation: CASSRGGFDTEAFF.

This clone was counted once. The V and J genes are TRBV6-5 and TRBJ2-1, with D maybe TRBD1 (5 bases). Trimming left V 6 bases short and J 3 bases short, with 9 bases between. Germline V gene data show CDR1 as MNHEY and CDR2 as SVGAGI. This CDR3 has 13 residues. CDR3 sequence (DNA): TGTGCCAGCAGGCAGGGCCTCTACAATGAGCAGTTCTTC. The encoded protein is CASRQGLYNEQFF.

This rearrangement joins TRBV9 to TRBJ2-1, with 15 bases that match TRBD2. The germline V gene has CDR1 SGDLS and CDR2 YYNGEE. The length of the CDR3 is 17 residues. V lost 3 bases to trimming and J lost 2 bases; unmatched junction nucleotides: 3. The CDR3 DNA reads as TGTGCCAGCAGCGGGACTAGCGGGGGGGCAGCCTACAATGAGCAGTTCTTC. Its translation is CASSGTSGGAAYNEQFF.

This clone was observed a handful of times. The chain combines TRBV6-5 with TRBJ1-2, with TRBD1 as a possible D gene (5 bases). V lost 6 bases and J 2 bases, leaving 10 bases between the germline ends. Germline lookup yields CDR1 MNHEY and CDR2 SVGAGI. The CDR3 loop spans 13 amino acids. CDR3 in DNA: TGTGCCAGCAGCACAGGAACAAACTATGGCTACACCTTC. It specifies CASSTGTNYGYTF.

CDR3 sequence reads: CASSLYNPDTEAFF. CDR3 DNA: TGCGCCAGCAGCTTGTACAACCCGGACACTGAAGCTTTCTTT. The chain joins TRBV5-1 to TRBJ1-1; D remains ambiguous. The V gene's germline CDR1 is SGHRS and CDR2 YFSETQ. The CDR3 consists of 14 residues. V gave up 1 base and J gave up 3 bases, with 10 bases separating them.

This rearrangement joins TRBV5-1 to TRBJ2-3, with a tentative D call TRBD2 (6 bases). Trimming stripped 10 bases from V and 3 bases from J, with 15 bases between. Germline V gives CDR1 SGHRS, CDR2 YFSETQ. CDR3 size: 13 residues. The CDR3 DNA follows: TGCGCCGCAAGGCGGGATTTAACAGATACGCAGTATTTT. Translated: CAARRDLTDTQYF.

The chain combines TRBV28 with TRBJ1-6; TRBD1 might be the D (5 bases). CDR1 and CDR2 from the germline V gene are MDHEN and SYDVKM. Trimming cost V 3 bases and J 5 bases, with 8 bases left between them. CDR3 length: 14 residues. The CDR3 region has the DNA TGTGCCAGCAGTTTGAGCAGGGATAATTCACCCCTCCACTTT. Translation gives CASSLSRDNSPLHF.

The chain employs TRBV19 and TRBJ1-4; the D is unclear. Trimming removed 4 bases from V and 0 bases from J, with 9 bases in between. This CDR3 spans 15 amino acids. Germline lookup yields CDR1 LNHDA and CDR2 SQIVND (reference sequence). CDR3 amino acids: CASSTGRTTNEKLFF. In DNA form, the CDR3 reads TGTGCCAGTAGTACCGGACGAACAACTAATGAAAAACTGTTTTTT.

This chain connects TRBV19 to TRBJ2-1; 7 positions agree with TRBD2. The CDR3 length is 16 residues. Germline assignment: CDR1 LNHDA and CDR2 SQIVND (reference sequence). V gave up 5 bases and J gave up 1 base; unmatched junction bases: 8. This CDR3 reads CASSHTSGKSYNEQFF. DNA of the CDR3: TGTGCCAGTAGTCACACCAGCGGGAAGTCCTACAATGAGCAGTTCTTC.

In DNA, the CDR3 is TGTGCCAGCAGTTTCCCCGAACAACATCTCACTGAAGCTTTCTTT. Translated, it gives CASSFPEQHLTEAFF. The chain recombines TRBV28 with TRBJ1-1, with D unclear. CDR1 MDHEN and CDR2 SYDVKM come from the germline V gene. There are 15 residues in the CDR3. V gave up 3 bases and J gave up 4 bases, with 15 bases separating them.

J is TRBJ1-5 and V is TRBV3-1 (or the pseudogene TRBV3-2), with unresolved D. The germline CDR1 and CDR2 sequences are LGHDT and YNNKEL (reference sequence). Between the trimmed V and J ends, which lost 0 bases and 7 bases, there was a span of 7 bases. This CDR3 has 13 residues. The CDR3: CASSQDPGQPQHF. CDR3 DNA: TGTGCCAGCAGCCAAGATCCGGGACAGCCCCAGCATTTT.

V usage is TRBV5-6 and J usage is TRBJ1-2; 8 bases are a match to TRBD1. V lost 2 bases, J lost 7 bases, and 10 bases stayed unmatched. The CDR3 spans 15 residues. CDR1 SGHDT and CDR2 YYEEEE come from the germline V gene. The CDR3 here is CASSFLGVQGVGYTF. CDR3 nucleotides: TGTGCCAGCAGCTTTCTTGGCGTACAGGGGGTTGGCTACACCTTC. The full variable domain, its missing parts supplied by reference TRBV5-6 and TRBJ1-2, is DAGVTQSPTHLIKTRGQQVTLRCSPKSGHDTVSWYQQALGQGPQFIFQYYEEEERQRGNFPDRFSGHQFPNYSSELNVNALLLGDSALYLCASSFLGVQGVGYTFGSGTRLTVV.

This clone was seen just once. The chain recombines TRBV2 with TRBJ1-3; weak D call: TRBD1 (6 bases). This CDR3 is 15 amino acids long. Germline V gene sequence: CDR1 SNHLY, CDR2 FYNNEI. Trimming removed 8 bases at V and 1 base at J, with 15 bases between. The CDR3, as DNA: TGTGCCAGCGGGTCAGCAGGGGAATCTGGAAACACCATATATTTT. Translated, it gives CASGSAGESGNTIYF.

The chain couples TRBV10-3 to TRBJ2-7; TRBD2 might be the D (6 bases). The CDR3 consists of 16 residues. The germline gives CDR1 ENHRY, CDR2 SYGVKD. The V end lost 2 bases, the J end lost 2 bases, and 16 bases lay between the germline ends. The CDR3 sequence is CAISEPGGTETYEQYF. The CDR3, as DNA: TGTGCCATCAGTGAGCCTGGAGGGACGGAAACCTACGAGCAGTACTTC.

A single count supports this clone. The chain joins TRBV4-3 to TRBJ2-3; no clear D gene. Germline values: CDR1 LGHNA, CDR2 YSLEER. The V end was cut by 0 bases, the J end by 3 bases, with 7 bases between. The length of the CDR3 is 14 residues. The CDR3 reads CASSQDIGTDTQYF. The CDR3 DNA sequence: TGCGCCAGCAGCCAAGATATCGGGACAGATACGCAGTATTTT.

The sample holds one count of this clone. The chain uses TRBV5-1 and TRBJ1-2, with D unclear. The CDR3 consists of 13 residues. Germline CDR1 is SGHRS and CDR2 is YFSETQ. Deletions cut 0 bases from V and 2 bases from J, with 5 bases between. CDR3 residues: CASSLAQNYGYTF. CDR3 in DNA: TGCGCCAGCAGCTTGGCCCAAAACTATGGCTACACCTTC.

J is TRBJ1-5 and V is TRBV24-1; D gene uncertain. The ends were cut back, 5 bases at V and 0 bases at J, with 7 bases in the middle. This CDR3 contains 14 residues. Germline-derived CDR1 and CDR2 are KGHDR and SFDVKD. The CDR3 spells CATSAGPSNQPQHF. CDR3 in DNA: TGTGCCACCAGTGCGGGTCCTAGCAATCAGCCCCAGCATTTT.

This clone was counted a single time. The V and J genes are TRBV27 and TRBJ2-7, with 10 bases identical to TRBD2. In germline, CDR1 is MNHEY, CDR2 SMNVEV (reference sequence). Trimming at V came to 3 bases and at J to 2 bases, leaving 1 base not matched to a gene. This CDR3 spans 14 amino acids. Here the CDR3 reads CASSFLAGAYEQYF. The CDR3 region has the DNA TGTGCCAGCAGTTTCCTAGCGGGAGCCTACGAGCAGTACTTC.

The chain carries TRBV7-9 and TRBJ1-5; D is perhaps TRBD1 (6 bases). The ends were cut back, 3 bases at V and 7 bases at J, with 13 bases in the middle. Germline CDR1 and CDR2: SEHNR and FQNEAQ (reference sequence). The length of the CDR3 is 14 residues. CDR3 sequence (DNA): TGTGCCAGCAGCTTCAAGGGGGACGGACAGCCCCAGCATTTT. Its protein product is CASSFKGDGQPQHF.

The CDR3 DNA is TGCGCCAGCAGCTTCGTAGCGGGGGCCCTCACAGATACGCAGTATTTT. Protein: CASSFVAGALTDTQYF. V is TRBV5-1 and J is TRBJ2-3, with 9 bases fitting TRBD2. Germline-derived CDR1 and CDR2 are SGHRS and YFSETQ. The CDR3 runs to 16 residues. V trimming: 2 bases; J trimming: 2 bases; junction bases outside the gene matches: 6.

In this sample, this clone turned up a few times. The chain is built from TRBV29-1 and TRBJ1-1; TRBD1 agrees at 7 bases. Germline V lookup: CDR1 SQVTM, CDR2 ANQGSEA. Trimming took 3 bases from V and 12 from J; bases not matched to a gene: 7. CDR3 length equals 11 residues. The CDR3 sequence is CSVETGLSSFF. CDR3 DNA sequence: TGCAGCGTTGAGACAGGGCTCTCTTCTTTCTTT.

This chain links TRBV27 with TRBJ1-1, with D tentatively TRBD1 (6 bases). Germline CDR1 MNHEY, CDR2 SMNVEV (reference sequence). The CDR3 length is 14 residues. Between the trimmed V and J ends, which lost 5 bases and 4 bases, there was a span of 14 bases. The CDR3 coding sequence is TGTGCCAGCAGTGTAGCAGGAGGGGGCACTGAAGCTTTCTTT. Translated, it gives CASSVAGGGTEAFF.

The rearrangement uses TRBV7-2 and TRBJ2-1; TRBD2 agrees at 12 bases. The CDR3 contains 20 residues. The germline V gene has CDR1 SGHTA and CDR2 FQGNSA. V was pared by 0 bases and J by 0 bases, with 9 bases of the junction left unmatched. This chain's CDR3 is CASSLALTSGGESSYNEQFF. As DNA, the CDR3 is TGTGCCAGCAGCTTAGCCCTGACTAGCGGGGGTGAAAGCTCCTACAATGAGCAGTTCTTC.

V is TRBV6-1 and J is TRBJ2-5; no definite D call. Germline CDR1 and CDR2: MNHNS and SASEGT. CDR3 length: 15 amino acids. V lost 2 bases and J lost 4, with 14 bases in between. CDR3 amino acids: CASSETPSARETQYF. The CDR3 bases are TGTGCCAGCAGTGAAACCCCTTCGGCCAGAGAGACCCAGTACTTC.

This sequence joins TRBV21-1 and TRBJ2-7. TRBV21-1 is flagged as a pseudogene. CDR3 length: 16 residues. The CDR3 loop reads CARSRGVRGRPFEQYF. As DNA, the CDR3 is TGTGCCAGGTCAAGGGGGGTCAGGGGCAGACCTTTCGAGCAGTACTTC.

The chain combines TRBV27 with TRBJ2-3; D remains unclear. Trimming took 6 bases from V and 6 from J, leaving 7 bases between them. The CDR3 is 11 residues long. CDR1 and CDR2 from the germline V gene are MNHEY and SMNVEV (reference sequence). CDR3 loop: CASRRSDTQYF. As DNA, the CDR3 is TGTGCCAGCAGACGATCGGATACGCAGTATTTT.